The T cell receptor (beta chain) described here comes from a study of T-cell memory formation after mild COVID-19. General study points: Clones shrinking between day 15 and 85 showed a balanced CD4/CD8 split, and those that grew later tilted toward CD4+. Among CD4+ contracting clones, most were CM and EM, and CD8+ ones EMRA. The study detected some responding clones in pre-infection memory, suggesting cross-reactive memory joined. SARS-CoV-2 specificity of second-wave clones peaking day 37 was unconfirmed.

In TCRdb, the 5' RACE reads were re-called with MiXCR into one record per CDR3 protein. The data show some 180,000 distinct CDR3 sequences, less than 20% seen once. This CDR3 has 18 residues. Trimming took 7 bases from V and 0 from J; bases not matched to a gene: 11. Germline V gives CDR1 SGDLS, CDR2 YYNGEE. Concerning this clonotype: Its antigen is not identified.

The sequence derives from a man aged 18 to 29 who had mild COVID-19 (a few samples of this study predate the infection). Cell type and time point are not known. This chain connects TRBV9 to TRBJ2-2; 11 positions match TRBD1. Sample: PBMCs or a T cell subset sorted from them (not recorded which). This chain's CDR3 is CASGIPWGQGANTGELFF. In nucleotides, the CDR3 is TGTGCCAGCGGTATCCCGTGGGGACAGGGGGCGAACACCGGGGAGCTGTTTTTT.